This T cell receptor beta chain was observed in a study of blood T cell repertoires in COVID-19. Study-level information: Nucleic acid was either cDNA or gDNA, and it came from T cells, B-cell-depleted T cells, or PBMCs.

Germline-derived CDR1 and CDR2 are MGHRA and YSYEKL. After removal of 4 bases from V and 5 bases from J, the junction contained 14 bases not matched to a gene. The CDR3 loop spans 18 amino acids. Per the original data handling: How many nucleated cells were present was estimated from reference gene primer amplification. Profiled with immunoSEQ multiplex PCR; TCRdb holds only in-frame clones, not every one. That table supplies the V and J calls and clone size; D and trimming were determined from the DNA. Here the sample spans around 140,000 clones, 75% to 85% being singletons. The sequencing input was peripheral blood. The J gene is TRBJ2-2, the V gene TRBV4-1; 9 nucleotides align to TRBD2. This TCR was sampled from a man in his 70s who had recovered from COVID-19. CDR3 region: CASSRDVSGGLRTGELFF. In nucleotides, the CDR3 is TGCGCCAGCAGCCGCGATGTTAGCGGGGGATTAAGGACCGGGGAGCTGTTTTTT.